The clone carrying this TCR beta chain was seen more than once but under ten times. The target antigen is unknown. The data derive from a study of cytomegalovirus exposure and HLA in healthy donors. The study ran its PCR with 60 Vbeta and 13 Jbeta primers. TCRdb's copy holds only in-frame clones and misses some; the assay was immunoSEQ multiplex PCR. The sample includes 65,000 to 95,000 clones, 60% to 85% of them seen just once. Study-level results: What was likely a sequencing artifact was a cluster of highly shared sequence variants. In a later analysis, 15,000 to 20,000 TCR beta sequences were associated with HLA alleles at 0.05 false discovery rate.

Trimming shortened V by 3 bases and J by 1 base, and 6 bases separated the two germline ends. CDR1 SGHDT and CDR2 YYEEEE come from the germline V gene. The CDR3 is 13 residues long. The V gene is TRBV5-6, the J gene TRBJ2-3, with TRBD2 as a possible D gene (6 bases). The TCR comes from a man in his 70s in good health and CMV-seronegative. Sample: PBMCs. The CDR3 DNA reads as TGTGCCAGCAGCTGGGGGGGCACAGATACGCAGTATTTT. Its translation: CASSWGGTDTQYF.